This TCR beta chain stems from a study of T cell responses to AZD1222 COVID-19 vaccine. Libraries were prepared by immunoSEQ multiplex PCR; TCRdb keeps only in-frame clonotypes and omits some of them. The data hold about 140,000 clones, with about 90% observed a single time. With respect to this clone: Its target is unknown.

General study results and limits: Reports say nearly half of spike-specific TCRs go after unmutated variant regions.

The TCR comes from an adult who received the MenACWY meningococcal vaccine as a control. Sequenced material: peripheral blood, taken 28 days after the second dose of the MenACWY control vaccine.

CDR3 amino acids: CASSPRLGGPYEQYF. Written as DNA, the CDR3 is TGTGCCAGCAGTCCCCGATTGGGGGGGCCCTACGAGCAGTACTTC. This chain connects TRBV27 to TRBJ2-7, with D possibly matching TRBD2 (7 bases). This CDR3 has 15 amino acids. V lost 5 bases to trimming and J lost 2 bases, with 16 bases between them. The V gene's germline CDR1 is MNHEY and CDR2 SMNVEV (reference sequence).